Below are 3 T cell receptor beta chains sequenced from a single sample in a study of blood T cells in healthy people across ages. Through a sample-barcoded 5' primer and a J-beta primer mix, a second PCR was run for roughly 6 to 12 cycles. TCRdb itself ran the 5' RACE reads through MiXCR, one entry per CDR3 protein. Counted here are around 1.1 million distinct CDR3 sequences, roughly two fifths occurring once; the ten biggest clones make up about an eighth. Sequencing was done on a sample of blood. The receptors were sampled from a young man in good health.

This clonotype was seen a few times. The chain is built from TRBV2 and TRBJ1-5, with a possible D match to TRBD1 (6 bases). The CDR3 length is 14 residues. V was trimmed by 5 bases and J by 4 bases, leaving 12 bases between them. Per germline, CDR1 SNHLY and CDR2 FYNNEI. The CDR3 DNA is TGTGCCAGCAGTAAGACAGGTGAAAATCAGCCCCAGCATTTT. Protein: CASSKTGENQPQHF.

The rearrangement joins TRBV6-5 to TRBJ2-1; D is undetermined. The CDR3 covers 15 residues. V dropped 2 bases and J dropped 7 bases, with 15 bases sitting between them. CDR1 and CDR2 from the germline V gene are MNHEY and SVGAGI. CDR3: CASSYIRTQRNEQFF. CDR3 sequence (DNA): TGTGCCAGCAGTTACATCCGGACCCAGAGGAATGAGCAGTTCTTC.

The V gene is TRBV9, the J gene TRBJ1-2; the D is unclear. The germline V gene encodes CDR1 SGDLS and CDR2 YYNGEE. The CDR3 consists of 13 residues. Trimming pared 2 bases from V and 7 bases from J, leaving 12 bases between. The CDR3 sequence: CASSVEVRGGYTF. The CDR3 nucleotides read TGTGCCAGCAGCGTCGAAGTGCGAGGTGGCTACACCTTC.